Detailed here is one TCR beta chain. Its antigen target is currently unknown. Base qualities are missing; no much larger clone stands one base away. CDR1 and CDR2 are drawn from the germline V gene (reference sequence): DFQATT, SNEGSKA. The CDR3 holds 16 amino acids from the cysteine to the phenylalanine. This entry keeps only the CDR3 DNA: 48 bases, framed from base 1. V is pared back by 3 bases and J by 1 base, with 17 bases lying between the germline termini. Ophthalmopathy patients had moderately to severely active disease, Clinical Activity Score of at least 3, NOSPECS grade of at least 4, and duration under 3 months. Any patient with an uncontrolled infection, another autoimmune disease, pregnancy or lactation was excluded. Diagnoses relied on clinical symptoms, serum thyroxine and TRAb, thyroid ultrasound and orbital computed tomography. Ficoll-Paque density gradient centrifugation was used to isolate PBMCs from approximately 10 ml of fresh peripheral blood. Trizol reagent was used to extract total RNA, and RNA quality was then checked on an Agilent 2100 Bioanalyzer.

The TCR beta CDR3 regions were amplified from the RNA transcripts. The first round of RT-PCR for the TCR CDR3 was performed with the HTBI primer set and the Qiagen OneStep RT-PCR kit. The libraries were constructed in a second round of multiplex PCR and then size-selected and purified. Libraries were sequenced paired-end with 100 bp reads on an Illumina HiSeq2000. The study's own analysis went as follows. Raw data were processed with SOAPnuke, discarding reads with adapters, uncalled bases, mean Phred below 15, or no exact constant-primer or identifier match. High-quality paired reads were merged with COPE v1.2.5, and unique nucleotide sequences were defined as clonotypes. MiTCR v1.1 was used to align clonotypes to the IMGT TRBV, TRBD and TRBJ reference segments. The analysis included only V-J combinations with a frequency above 0.0001, which together covered roughly 99% of the repertoires. The TCS score was defined as the ratio of F50 (clonal expansion) to E x V (chaos), calculated using BLOSUM62-based TCRdist between CDR3 peptides within each V-J. Welch's t-statistics and random forest reduced around 510 V-J features to 13, which were used in a naive Bayes classifier (R e1071). The public reads were run again by TCRdb, first through fastp at Q25 and then through MiXCR, and only productive beta chains were kept. Each CDR3 protein gets just one entry, which takes the most common genes and DNA from the rows behind it. The V and J calls were not made by the authors but by TCRdb's processing. The sample table shows 490,000 or so distinct CDR3 sequences, and approximately 22% are seen once. The ten largest make up approximately 49% of the sample.

This entry comes from a study of T cells in Graves' hyperthyroidism and ophthalmopathy (dated by TCRdb to between 2018 and 2021). Regarding the research as a whole: Peripheral blood samples were taken at the time of initial diagnosis, prior to any treatment. The 100 or so discovery patients were randomly split 7:3 into training and test sets. To identify distinguishing TCR V-J signatures, a discovery cohort of around 100 patients was used, comprising 43 with Graves' ophthalmopathy and approximately 58 with stable Graves' hyperthyroidism. Once sampling was done, hyperthyroidism patients were given methimazole at a starting dose of 30 mg daily, whereas ophthalmopathy patients were given high-dose intravenous methylprednisolone. In addition, the study compared T-cell repertoires in thyroid tissue and in blood from five to seven Graves' hyperthyroidism patients. According to the paper, TCR Vbeta CDR3 sequencing was carried out on 135 peripheral blood samples, which came from approximately 43 ophthalmopathy, 80 or so hyperthyroidism and around 17 progressor patients. Prospective prediction of ophthalmopathy was tested in an independent validation cohort consisting of some 20 hyperthyroidism patients and some 17 patients who later progressed to ophthalmopathy.

Results and caveats for the whole study, not just this receptor: A model built on a 13 V-J signature distinguished ophthalmopathy from stable hyperthyroidism, reaching 85% to 90% sensitivity and about 81% specificity in cross-validation and 80%/75% in testing. Most expanded thyroid clonotypes (frequency above 0.001) were also detected in blood, suggesting blood repertoires may reflect thyroid immune responses. During validation, the model predicted progression to ophthalmopathy a median of roughly six months ahead of onset, with more than 55% sensitivity and more than 72% specificity. Sample size was not statistically predetermined, and blinding of investigators to group allocation was not performed.

The sequencing input was blood. The V and J genes are TRBV20-1 and TRBJ2-3, with the D segment possibly TRBD1 or TRBD2, each aligning over 5 bases. The origin of this receptor is a woman in her sixties or seventies with Graves' ophthalmopathy. The CDR3 loop reads CSASLGEVVGTDTQYF. The nucleotide sequence is given as TGCAGTGCTAGTCTGGGGGAAGTCGTGGGCACAGATACGCAGTATTTT.